This TCR beta chain derives from a study of CD8 T cells in ankylosing spondylitis. Study-wide results and caveats: The study looked at matched synovial fluid samples from ankylosing spondylitis patients. Disease-linked clones were reported to be significantly enriched there. There were earlier reports of some motif variants in reactive arthritis synovial fluid and blood. In ankylosing spondylitis blood, a motif of several highly homologous TCR beta variants appeared characteristic.

The V end lost 5 bases, the J end lost 0 bases, and 11 bases lay between the germline ends. The CDR3 has 15 amino acids. From germline, CDR1 is SNHLY and CDR2 FYNNEI. Making use of molecular barcodes, quantitative 5'-RACE generated TCR beta libraries. TCRdb ran MiXCR on the 5' RACE reads and lists one entry per CDR3 protein. The sample shows around 890,000 distinct CDR3 sequences, roughly 10% of them seen only once. This clonotype occurred a few times. Its antigen remains unknown. The TCR was taken from a male donor with ankylosing spondylitis. The chain couples TRBV2 to TRBJ1-3; D is unclear. The sequenced material came from blood, either unsorted or a sorted T cell fraction (not recorded which). CDR3 nucleotide sequence: TGTGCCAGCAGTCCATGGTCCTTCTCTGGAAACACCATATATTTT. Encoded protein: CASSPWSFSGNTIYF.